This T cell receptor (beta chain) was captured by sequencing in a study of T cell repertoires in cytomegalovirus infection. TCRdb fed the reads into MiXCR, producing one record per CDR3 protein. There are fewer than 550,000 distinct CDR3 sequences in the sample; roughly a third occur only once, and around 15% lies in the top ten. The V end lost 5 bases, the J end lost 1 base, and 11 bases lay between the germline ends. This CDR3 has 14 residues. CDR1 and CDR2 from the germline V gene are SGHTA and FQGNSA. Only a few counts were recorded for this clonotype. Sequenced: PBMCs. The origin of this receptor is a human donor in good health (CMV status not recorded). Some clones in this sample may be carry-over from other donors' samples. The V call is TRBV7-2, the J call TRBJ1-1; D uncertain. The CDR3 DNA reads as TGTGCCAGCAGCCGTGCGTTGGGGAACACTGAAGCTTTCTTT. It specifies CASSRALGNTEAFF.